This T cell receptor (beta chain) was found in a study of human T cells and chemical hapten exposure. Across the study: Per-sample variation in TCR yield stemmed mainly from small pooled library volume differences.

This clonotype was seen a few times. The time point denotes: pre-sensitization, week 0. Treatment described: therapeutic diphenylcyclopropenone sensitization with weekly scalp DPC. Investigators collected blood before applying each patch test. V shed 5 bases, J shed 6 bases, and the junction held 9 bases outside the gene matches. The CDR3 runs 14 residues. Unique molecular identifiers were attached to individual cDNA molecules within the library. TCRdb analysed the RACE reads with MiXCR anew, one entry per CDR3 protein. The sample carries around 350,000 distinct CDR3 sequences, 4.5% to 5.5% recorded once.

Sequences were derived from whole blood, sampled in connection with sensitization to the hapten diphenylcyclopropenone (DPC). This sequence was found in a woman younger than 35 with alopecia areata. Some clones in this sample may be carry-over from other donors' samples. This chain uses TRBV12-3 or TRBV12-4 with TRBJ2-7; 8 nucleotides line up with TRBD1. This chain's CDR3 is CASSTRTGPREQYF. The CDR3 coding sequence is TGTGCCAGCAGTACCCGGACAGGGCCTCGCGAGCAGTACTTC.